One TCR beta chain is described in this entry. The antigen is unknown. The source of the sample is a study of T cells in Graves' hyperthyroidism and ophthalmopathy. General study points: Ophthalmopathy was distinguished from stable hyperthyroidism by 13 V-J signatures. Expanded thyroid clonotypes (above 0.001) were mostly also found in blood.

The investigators amplified TCR beta CDR3 regions from RNA transcripts. The HTBI primer set was used in a first-round RT-PCR of the TCR CDR3. TCRdb ran MiXCR on the multiplex PCR reads and lists one entry per CDR3 protein. The sample has fewer than 600,000 distinct CDR3 sequences, roughly 14% seen once. Trimming cost V 2 bases and J 11 bases; bases outside gene matches: 12. Germline CDR1 SGDLS, CDR2 YYNGEE. The CDR3 is made up of 14 amino acids. The origin of this receptor is a young woman with Graves' hyperthyroidism. The specimen was blood. The chain employs TRBV9 and TRBJ1-1, with 7 bases aligning to TRBD1. CDR3 in DNA: TGTGCCAGCAGCGTGGGGTATGACAGGGCGGGGGCTTTCTTT. Translation: CASSVGYDRAGAFF.